These T cell receptor beta chains were read from a single sample in a study of T cell responses to AZD1222 COVID-19 vaccine. Only in-frame clones appear in the TCRdb table, and some are missing; sequencing was by immunoSEQ multiplex PCR. The table has about 160,000 clones, just over 90% seen once; the top ten hold approximately 1.1%. The sequencing used peripheral blood, collected 28 days after the second AZD1222 dose. All receptors derive from an adult who received the AZD1222 COVID-19 vaccine. The CDR3 runs from the conserved cysteine through the conserved F or W. A D gene is named only where the DNA matches it firmly. A clone size is listed for some rows: how often the clone was seen (once, few, many), or a class if it is expanded.

size: NA
V: TRBV5-5
J: TRBJ2-7
D: NA
CDR3: CASSPAYEQYF
DNA: TGTGCCAGCAGCCCGGCCTACGAGCAGTACTTC

size: NA
V: TRBV12-3/TRBV12-4
J: TRBJ2-7
D: NA
CDR3: CASTGSGEQYF
DNA: TGTGCCAGCACTGGGAGCGGCGAGCAGTACTTC

size: NA
V: TRBV2
J: TRBJ2-7
D: NA
CDR3: CATKTESYEQYF
DNA: TGTGCCACCAAGACAGAAAGCTACGAGCAGTACTTC

size: NA
V: TRBV4-1
J: TRBJ2-4
D: TRBD1
CDR3: CASSHDPRDRVAKNIQYF
DNA: TGCGCCAGCAGCCACGATCCCCGGGACAGAGTAGCCAAAAACATTCAGTACTTC

size: NA
V: TRBV18
J: TRBJ2-3
D: TRBD2
CDR3: CASSPPKLAGGTDTQYF
DNA: TGTGCCAGCTCACCACCTAAACTAGCGGGGGGCACAGATACGCAGTATTTT

size: once
V: TRBV7-9
J: TRBJ1-1
D: NA
CDR3: CASSLEGNTEAFF
DNA: TGTGCCAGCAGCTTAGAAGGGAACACTGAAGCTTTCTTT

size: once
V: TRBV19
J: TRBJ1-5
D: NA
CDR3: CASSIPPAQPQHF
DNA: TGTGCCAGTAGTATACCCCCTGCCCAGCCCCAGCATTTT

size: NA
V: TRBV6-4
J: TRBJ2-2
D: NA
CDR3: CASSDSGGTYHTGELFF
DNA: TGTGCCAGCAGTGACTCGGGTGGGACCTATCACACCGGGGAGCTGTTTTTT

size: NA
V: TRBV4-1
J: TRBJ2-2
D: TRBD2
CDR3: CASSLTPRGDTGELFF
DNA: TGCGCCAGCAGCCTAACCCCACGGGGGGACACCGGGGAGCTGTTTTTT

size: NA
V: TRBV7-8
J: TRBJ2-2
D: NA
CDR3: CASSLVASGAGELFF
DNA: TGTGCCAGCAGCTTAGTTGCCTCAGGGGCCGGGGAGCTGTTTTTT

size: NA
V: TRBV19
J: TRBJ1-1
D: NA
CDR3: CASSINSRNTEAFF
DNA: TGTGCCAGTAGTATTAACTCACGGAACACTGAAGCTTTCTTT

size: medium-sized
V: TRBV6-5
J: TRBJ1-2
D: NA
CDR3: CASSYSRGANYGYTF
DNA: TGTGCCAGCAGTTACTCTAGAGGAGCTAACTATGGCTACACCTTC

size: NA
V: TRBV18
J: TRBJ1-1
D: NA
CDR3: CASSPPGTGNTEAFF
DNA: TGTGCCAGCTCACCCCCGGGGACGGGAAACACTGAAGCTTTCTTT

size: once
V: TRBV3-1/TRBV3-2
J: TRBJ1-2
D: NA
CDR3: CASSRQGHGYTF
DNA: TGTGCCAGCAGCCGTCAGGGGCATGGCTACACCTTC

size: NA
V: TRBV5-1
J: TRBJ2-5
D: TRBD1
CDR3: CASSPNRGSETQYF
DNA: TGCGCCAGCAGCCCAAACAGGGGATCAGAGACCCAGTACTTC

size: once
V: TRBV7-9
J: TRBJ1-4
D: NA
CDR3: CASSSFATNEKLFF
DNA: TGTGCCAGCAGCTCATTTGCAACTAATGAAAAACTGTTTTTT

size: NA
V: TRBV7-2
J: TRBJ1-3
D: NA
CDR3: CASSLAWQGSGNTIYF
DNA: TGTGCCAGCAGCTTAGCGTGGCAGGGGAGTGGAAACACCATATATTTT

size: NA
V: TRBV3-1/TRBV3-2
J: TRBJ1-5
D: NA
CDR3: CASSPQGWDQPQHF
DNA: TGTGCCAGCAGCCCGCAGGGATGGGATCAGCCCCAGCATTTT

size: once
V: TRBV12-3/TRBV12-4
J: TRBJ1-5
D: NA
CDR3: CASKGVGPQHF
DNA: TGTGCCAGTAAAGGAGTAGGCCCCCAGCATTTT

size: once
V: TRBV28
J: TRBJ1-1
D: NA
CDR3: CASSPTLGFEFRNTEAFF
DNA: TGTGCCAGCAGTCCTACCCTGGGGTTCGAGTTCCGAAACACTGAAGCTTTCTTT

size: NA
V: TRBV5-1
J: TRBJ1-4
D: NA
CDR3: CASSSQTGGEKLFF
DNA: TGCGCCAGCAGCTCCCAGACAGGAGGGGAAAAACTGTTTTTT

size: NA
V: TRBV6-5
J: TRBJ2-7
D: NA
CDR3: CASSYHREREQYF
DNA: TGTGCCAGCAGTTACCACAGGGAGCGCGAGCAGTACTTC

size: few
V: TRBV6-5
J: TRBJ1-6
D: NA
CDR3: CASSYSRGGENSPLHF
DNA: TGTGCCAGCAGTTACTCGAGAGGGGGAGAGAATTCACCCCTCCACTTT

size: NA
V: TRBV10-2
J: TRBJ2-7
D: NA
CDR3: CASSEMGWKNEQYF
DNA: TGCGCCAGCAGTGAGATGGGGTGGAAGAACGAGCAGTACTTC

size: NA
V: TRBV2
J: TRBJ2-3
D: NA
CDR3: CASSEEVGDTQYF
DNA: TGTGCCAGCAGTGAAGAGGTGGGAGATACGCAGTATTTT

size: NA
V: TRBV6-1
J: TRBJ2-7
D: NA
CDR3: CASSETRVPYEQYF
DNA: TGTGCCAGCAGTGAAACCAGGGTCCCCTACGAGCAGTACTTC

size: NA
V: TRBV14
J: TRBJ1-2
D: NA
CDR3: CASSLNWGYGYTF
DNA: TGTGCCAGCAGTCTGAACTGGGGCTATGGCTACACCTTC

size: NA
V: TRBV2
J: TRBJ2-7
D: NA
CDR3: CASTISRENEQYF
DNA: TGTGCCAGCACCATCAGCAGGGAGAACGAGCAGTACTTC

size: NA
V: TRBV6-5
J: TRBJ2-5
D: NA
CDR3: CASKGSQETQYF
DNA: TGTGCCAGCAAAGGCAGCCAAGAGACCCAGTACTTC

size: once
V: TRBV15
J: TRBJ1-3
D: TRBD1
CDR3: CATSYGQGRNTIYF
DNA: TGTGCCACCAGCTACGGACAGGGACGGAACACCATATATTTT

size: NA
V: TRBV6-5
J: TRBJ2-1
D: NA
CDR3: CASSYRTSQFF
DNA: TGTGCCAGCAGCTATCGGACGTCGCAGTTCTTC

size: NA
V: TRBV6-5
J: TRBJ1-2
D: NA
CDR3: CASSPDSNGLYGYTF
DNA: TGTGCCAGCAGTCCAGACTCTAATGGGCTCTATGGCTACACCTTC

size: NA
V: TRBV6-5
J: TRBJ2-7
D: NA
CDR3: CASSYSGVDEQYF
DNA: TGTGCCAGCAGTTACTCCGGCGTTGACGAGCAGTACTTC

size: NA
V: TRBV19
J: TRBJ2-3
D: TRBD1
CDR3: CASSRGQGADTQYF
DNA: TGTGCCAGTAGTCGGGGACAGGGGGCAGATACGCAGTATTTT

size: NA
V: TRBV4-2
J: TRBJ1-4
D: TRBD1
CDR3: CASSHQTGQGNEKLFF
DNA: TGTGCCAGCAGCCATCAGACGGGACAGGGCAATGAAAAACTGTTTTTT

size: NA
V: TRBV13
J: TRBJ1-1
D: NA
CDR3: CASSSGQPTEAFF
DNA: TGTGCCAGCAGCTCGGGACAACCCACTGAAGCTTTCTTT

size: NA
V: TRBV5-4
J: TRBJ1-2
D: TRBD1
CDR3: CASRSTGIEGYTF
DNA: TGTGCCAGCAGATCGACAGGGATCGAGGGCTACACCTTC

size: NA
V: TRBV5-1
J: TRBJ1-5
D: NA
CDR3: CASSPSSGNQPQHF
DNA: TGCGCCAGCAGCCCCTCATCAGGCAATCAGCCCCAGCATTTT

size: NA
V: TRBV3-1/TRBV3-2
J: TRBJ1-3
D: NA
CDR3: CASSQTTGLSGNTIYF
DNA: TGTGCCAGCAGCCAGACAACAGGACTCTCTGGAAACACCATATATTTT

size: NA
V: TRBV10-1
J: TRBJ2-1
D: TRBD2
CDR3: CASSGSSAWRGNPLLYYNEQFF
DNA: TGCGCCAGCAGTGGCTCCAGTGCCTGGCGGGGGAACCCCCTACTATACTACAATGAGCAGTTCTTC

size: NA
V: TRBV19
J: TRBJ2-1
D: NA
CDR3: CASSIMRGAYNEQFF
DNA: TGTGCCAGTAGTATCATGAGGGGTGCCTACAATGAGCAGTTCTTC

size: NA
V: TRBV9
J: TRBJ2-5
D: NA
CDR3: CASTTGPRGETQYF
DNA: TGTGCCAGCACTACAGGGCCCAGGGGAGAGACCCAGTACTTC

size: NA
V: TRBV7-8
J: TRBJ1-2
D: TRBD1
CDR3: CASSFGTGNPPLYGYTF
DNA: TGTGCCAGCAGTTTTGGGACAGGGAACCCTCCTCTCTATGGCTACACCTTC

size: NA
V: TRBV5-1
J: TRBJ1-2
D: NA
CDR3: CASSWGPTDNGYTF
DNA: TGCGCCAGCAGCTGGGGACCGACCGACAATGGCTACACCTTC

size: NA
V: TRBV7-2
J: TRBJ2-5
D: NA
CDR3: CASSLTRGQETQYF
DNA: TGTGCCAGCAGCTTAACTAGAGGGCAAGAGACCCAGTACTTC

size: NA
V: TRBV5-1
J: TRBJ2-1
D: TRBD2
CDR3: CASSASGGEDEQFF
DNA: TGCGCCAGCAGCGCTAGCGGGGGGGAGGATGAGCAGTTCTTC

size: NA
V: TRBV6-5
J: TRBJ1-1
D: TRBD1
CDR3: CASIGQGPTEAFF
DNA: TGTGCCAGCATTGGACAGGGCCCTACTGAAGCTTTCTTT

size: NA
V: TRBV25-1
J: TRBJ1-2
D: TRBD1
CDR3: CASTGGPLGLYGYTF
DNA: TGTGCCAGCACAGGGGGCCCTTTGGGGCTCTATGGCTACACCTTC

size: NA
V: TRBV11-2
J: TRBJ1-1
D: NA
CDR3: CASSLVLNTEAFF
DNA: TGTGCCAGCAGCTTAGTCTTGAACACTGAAGCTTTCTTT